What follows are 24 T cell receptor beta chains derived from one specimen sequenced in a study of blood T cell repertoires in COVID-19 (dated by TCRdb to about 2020). Libraries were made using the immunoSEQ multiplex PCR assay. TCRdb provides this immuneACCESS table in a form limited to in-frame rearrangements. Some clones are lacking; in checked studies, under half of them reflect an unresolved V gene, and why the rest are absent is not known. The sample records roughly 100,000 clones, nearly 90% of which are singletons. The ten largest make up roughly 2% of the sample. Sequencing was performed on peripheral blood. Receptors originate from a man in his forties or fifties with active COVID-19.

This CDR3 reads CASSGQTQRTDTIYF. CDR3 DNA sequence: TGTGCCAGTTCCGGACAGACTCAACGGACGGACACCATATATTTT. This chain uses TRBV19 with TRBJ1-3; TRBD1 might be the D (6 bases). Germline lookup yields CDR1 LNHDA and CDR2 SQIVND (reference sequence). V dropped 8 bases and J dropped 8 bases, with 22 bases sitting between them. This CDR3 region has 15 residues.

V usage is TRBV10-3 and J usage is TRBJ2-3; tentative D call: TRBD1 (5 bases). Germline CDR1 ENHRY, CDR2 SYGVKD. The CDR3 contains 17 residues. The ends were cut back, 0 bases at V and 1 base at J, with 14 bases in the middle. The CDR3, as DNA: TGTGCCATCAGTGAGTCGAAGACAGTGGCCGGCACAGATACGCAGTATTTT. This encodes CAISESKTVAGTDTQYF.

This chain links TRBV7-6 with TRBJ2-3; 8 bases match TRBD2. After removal of 2 bases from V and 1 base from J, the junction contained 8 bases not matched to a gene. The CDR3 has 17 residues. The germline CDR1 and CDR2 sequences are SGHVS and FNYEAQ. The CDR3 DNA reads as TGTGCCAGCAGCTTAAGGGCGGGAGCGGGGGGCACAGATACGCAGTATTTT. Its protein product is CASSLRAGAGGTDTQYF.

The chain uses TRBV24-1 and TRBJ2-7, with 8 bases matching TRBD1. CDR3 length: 15 amino acids. The V and J ends lost 9 bases and 4 bases, in that order; junction bases with no gene match: 13. From germline, CDR1 is KGHDR and CDR2 SFDVKD. The CDR3: CATWTLRDRRYEQYF. The CDR3 DNA follows: TGTGCCACCTGGACCCTCCGGGACAGGAGGTACGAGCAGTACTTC.

This clone was seen a handful of times. V usage is TRBV9 and J usage is TRBJ1-4; no firm D call. Looked up from germline, CDR1 is SGDLS and CDR2 is YYNGEE. Trimming stripped 0 bases from V and 7 bases from J, with 10 bases between. This CDR3 is 14 amino acids long. The CDR3 bases are TGTGCCAGCAGCGTAGCTCAGTTTCCTGAAAAACTGTTTTTT. It specifies CASSVAQFPEKLFF.

This clone was counted only a few times. V and J are TRBV15 and TRBJ1-1; no definite D call. V lost 2 bases, J lost 5 bases, and 6 bases lay in between. Per germline, CDR1 LNHNV and CDR2 YYDKDF (reference sequence). There are 12 residues in the CDR3. CDR3 nucleotides: TGTGCCACCAGCAGACTCGGGACTGAAGCTTTCTTT. Amino acids: CATSRLGTEAFF.

The chain is built from TRBV11-1 and TRBJ2-5; 8 nucleotides align to TRBD2. This CDR3 comprises 16 residues. Trimming cost V 1 base and J 5 bases; bases outside gene matches: 9. From germline, CDR1 is SGHAT and CDR2 FQDESV (reference sequence). CDR3 sequence: CASSLGYGGGWETQYF. In DNA, the CDR3 is TGTGCCAGCAGCTTAGGATACGGGGGGGGATGGGAGACCCAGTACTTC.

The rearrangement uses TRBV7-9 and TRBJ2-1; TRBD2 matches 11 bases. With 3 bases clipped from V and 4 bases from J, the junction kept 8 bases outside the gene matches. Germline CDR1 and CDR2: SEHNR and FQNEAQ (reference sequence). CDR3 length: 17 residues. DNA of the CDR3: TGTGCCAGCAGCTTCGACTTACTAGCGGGGGCTTACAATGAGCAGTTCTTC. It encodes CASSFDLLAGAYNEQFF.

The J gene is TRBJ2-5, the V gene TRBV9; tentatively, D is TRBD1 (5 bases). Between the trimmed V and J ends, which lost 0 bases and 4 bases, there was a span of 13 bases. CDR1 and CDR2 from the germline V gene are SGDLS and YYNGEE. The CDR3 length is 15 residues. In DNA form, the CDR3 reads TGTGCCAGCAGCGTAGGAGTACAGGACCGAGAGACCCAGTACTTC. It specifies CASSVGVQDRETQYF.

The genes are TRBV5-4 and TRBJ1-2, with TRBD1 as a possible D gene (6 bases). CDR3 length equals 17 residues. In germline, CDR1 is SGHNT, CDR2 YYREEE (reference sequence). Trimming left V 0 bases short and J 7 bases short, with 22 bases between. The CDR3 DNA reads as TGTGCCAGCAGCTTGGACCCTAGGACAGCCTATCAAGGTGGCTACACCTTC. Translation gives CASSLDPRTAYQGGYTF.

This clone was observed a few times. This chain links TRBV7-9 with TRBJ1-1; no definite D call. Looked up from germline, CDR1 is SEHNR and CDR2 is FQNEAQ (reference sequence). Trimming shortened V by 8 bases and J by 5 bases, and 9 bases separated the two germline ends. The length of the CDR3 is 11 residues. CDR3 DNA: TGTGCCAGCGGCTCGCGGACTGAAGCTTTCTTT. It specifies CASGSRTEAFF.

CDR3 DNA: TGTGCCAGCTCACCGGGACAGGGGGAACAGCCCCAGCATTTT. The encoded protein is CASSPGQGEQPQHF. The V and J genes are TRBV18 and TRBJ1-5; 11 bases agree with TRBD1. This CDR3 is 14 amino acids long. In germline, CDR1 is KGHSH, CDR2 LQKENI. With V trimmed by 3 bases and J by 7 bases, 2 bases remained unmatched.

The J gene is TRBJ1-4, the V gene TRBV6-6; D is ambiguous. The CDR3 runs 13 residues. The V gene's germline CDR1 is MNHNY and CDR2 SVGAGI (reference sequence). The V end lost 6 bases, the J end lost 2 bases, and 7 bases lay between the germline ends. This chain's CDR3 is CASSLYTNEKLFF. DNA for the CDR3: TGTGCCAGCAGCTTATATACTAATGAAAAACTGTTTTTT.

The chain combines TRBV5-1 with TRBJ2-5; possibly TRBD1 for D (6 bases). Germline-derived CDR1 and CDR2 are SGHRS and YFSETQ. This CDR3 spans 15 amino acids. V was clipped by 1 base and J by 5 bases, with 15 bases between them. The chain's CDR3 is CASSLRDIPGETQYF. Written as DNA, the CDR3 is TGCGCCAGCAGCTTGCGGGACATCCCCGGGGAGACCCAGTACTTC.

This chain joins TRBV9 and TRBJ2-1, with TRBD1 matching over 9 bases. CDR1 and CDR2 (germline): SGDLS, YYNGEE. The CDR3 consists of 14 residues. V was clipped by 5 bases and J by 10 bases; unmatched bases: 10. CDR3 region: CASRATGGSPEQFF. CDR3 sequence (DNA): TGTGCCAGCAGAGCCACAGGGGGCAGCCCAGAGCAGTTCTTC.

In this sample, this clone turned up once. J is TRBJ2-7 and V is TRBV2, with 8 bases that match TRBD1. CDR1 and CDR2 from the germline V gene are SNHLY and FYNNEI. Trimming took 8 bases from V and 6 from J; bases not matched to a gene: 3. The CDR3 is 11 residues long. CDR3 in DNA: TGTGCCAGCGGACAGGGTAGCGAGCAGTACTTC. Amino acid sequence: CASGQGSEQYF.

The chain is built from TRBV24-1 and TRBJ2-1; 9 bases agree with TRBD1. The CDR3 is 15 residues long. With V trimmed by 4 bases and J by 8 bases, 8 bases remained unmatched. Germline V gene data show CDR1 as KGHDR and CDR2 as SFDVKD. The CDR3 sequence: CATSDPGQGNHEQFF. CDR3 nucleotides: TGTGCCACCAGTGACCCGGGACAGGGAAACCATGAGCAGTTCTTC.

The J gene is TRBJ1-1, the V gene TRBV25-1; no reliable D call. This CDR3 has 11 residues. Germline V gives CDR1 MGHDK, CDR2 SYGVNS. The germline V and J ends were trimmed by 7 bases and 11 bases, with 14 bases remaining between them. CDR3 nucleotide sequence: TGTGCCAGCATTTCCGTTCACGGGGCTTTCTTT. Translating it yields CASISVHGAFF. The whole variable domain, filled in from reference TRBV25-1 and TRBJ1-1, reads EADIYQTPRYLVIGTGKKITLECSQTMGHDKMYWYQQDPGMELHLIHYSYGVNSTEKGDLSSESTVSRIRTEHFPLTLESARPSHTSQYLCASISVHGAFFGQGTRLTVV.

This clone was recorded a few times. V is TRBV5-1 and J is TRBJ1-1; D is perhaps TRBD1 (6 bases). The germline gives CDR1 SGHRS, CDR2 YFSETQ. This CDR3 region has 13 residues. Trimming shortened V by 1 base and J by 8 bases, and 12 bases separated the two germline ends. CDR3 sequence reads: CASSLTNRAEAFF. CDR3 nucleotides: TGCGCCAGCAGCTTGACTAACAGGGCCGAAGCTTTCTTT.

A few counts support this clone. This sequence joins TRBV7-9 and TRBJ1-6; D may be TRBD1 (5 bases). The CDR3 is 17 residues long. The V and J ends lost 2 bases and 7 bases respectively, with 18 bases between them. Germline lookup yields CDR1 SEHNR and CDR2 FQNEAQ (reference sequence). The CDR3, as DNA: TGTGCCAGCAGCTTACCGGGCAGGGCCGGGAGGAATTCACCCCTCCACTTT. It encodes CASSLPGRAGRNSPLHF.

Written as DNA, the CDR3 is TGTGCCAGCTCCCCAGTGGACAGCAACACTGAAGCTTTCTTT. Its protein is CASSPVDSNTEAFF. V and J are TRBV18 and TRBJ1-1; TRBD1 might be the D (6 bases). This CDR3 is 14 amino acids long. V lost 6 bases and J 2 bases, leaving 13 bases between the germline ends. The V gene's germline CDR1 is KGHSH and CDR2 LQKENI.

V is TRBV12-5 and J is TRBJ1-5; 7 positions match TRBD1. The CDR3 consists of 18 residues. The ends lost 0 bases at V and 3 bases at J; junction bases unmatched: 11. Germline assignment: CDR1 LGHNT and CDR2 FRNRAP. The CDR3 is CASGLVRLGTAINQPQHF. CDR3 nucleotides: TGTGCTAGTGGTTTGGTCCGGCTAGGGACAGCCATCAATCAGCCCCAGCATTTT.

In the case of this clone: Within the sample, other DNA sequences also encode this same CDR3. The chain recombines TRBV7-9 with TRBJ2-3; a weak D match, TRBD1 (6 bases). V lost 2 bases, J lost 2 bases, and 8 bases lay in between. The CDR3 is 14 residues long. Germline values: CDR1 SEHNR, CDR2 FQNEAQ (reference sequence). DNA of the CDR3: TGTGCCAGCAGCTTACAGGGGTCCACAGATACGCAGTATTTT. Protein: CASSLQGSTDTQYF.

V is TRBV9 and J is TRBJ2-1, with D perhaps TRBD1 (5 bases). Germline loops: CDR1 SGDLS, CDR2 YYNGEE. Trimming took off 2 bases at V and 7 bases at J, with 10 bases between the two ends. The CDR3 has 13 residues. The CDR3 DNA is TGTGCCAGCAGCGTTGGGGCTCAAAATGAGCAGTTCTTC. Its protein is CASSVGAQNEQFF.